The sequence of this T cell receptor (beta chain) was determined in a study of T-cell memory formation after mild COVID-19. TCRdb fed the 5' RACE reads into MiXCR, producing one record per CDR3 protein. Of approximately 500,000 distinct CDR3 sequences in the sample, around a quarter are singletons; the top ten hold approximately 13%. Trimming removed 5 bases from V and 0 bases from J; junction bases left unmatched: 2. There are 15 residues in the CDR3. Notes on this clonotype: Its target is unknown.

The study's findings and limits: Contracting CD4+ clones sat mainly in CM and EM; CD8+ in EMRA.

The receptor comes from an adult woman who had mild COVID-19 (a few samples of this study predate the infection). Cell type and time point are not known. The rearrangement joins TRBV12-3 or TRBV12-4 to TRBJ2-2; the match to TRBD2 covers 8 bases. Sequenced material: PBMCs or a T cell subset sorted from them (not recorded which). The CDR3 bases are TGTGCCAGCAGTACGACTAGCGCGAACACCGGGGAGCTGTTTTTT. As protein: CASSTTSANTGELFF.